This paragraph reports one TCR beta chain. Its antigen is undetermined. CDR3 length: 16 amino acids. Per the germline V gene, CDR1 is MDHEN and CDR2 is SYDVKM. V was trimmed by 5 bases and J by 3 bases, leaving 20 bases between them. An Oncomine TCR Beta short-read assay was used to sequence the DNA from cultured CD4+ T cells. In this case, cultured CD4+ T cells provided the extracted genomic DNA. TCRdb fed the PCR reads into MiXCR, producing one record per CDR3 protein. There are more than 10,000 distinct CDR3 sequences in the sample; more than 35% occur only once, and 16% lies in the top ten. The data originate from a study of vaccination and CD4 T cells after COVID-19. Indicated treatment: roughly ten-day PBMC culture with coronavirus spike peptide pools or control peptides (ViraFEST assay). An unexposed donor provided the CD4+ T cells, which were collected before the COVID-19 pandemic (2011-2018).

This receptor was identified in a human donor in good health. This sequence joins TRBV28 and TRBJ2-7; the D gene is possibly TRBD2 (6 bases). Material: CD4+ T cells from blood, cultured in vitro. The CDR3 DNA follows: TGTGCCAGCAGTGGCCTCTCCCCTAGCGACCTCTACGAGCAGTACTTC. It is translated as CASSGLSPSDLYEQYF. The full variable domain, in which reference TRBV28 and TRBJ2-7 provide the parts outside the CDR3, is DVKVTQSSRYLVKRTGEKVFLECVQDMDHENMFWYRQDPGLGLRLIYFSYDVKMKEKGDIPEGYSVSREKKERFSLILESASTNQTSMYLCASSGLSPSDLYEQYFGPGTRLTVT.